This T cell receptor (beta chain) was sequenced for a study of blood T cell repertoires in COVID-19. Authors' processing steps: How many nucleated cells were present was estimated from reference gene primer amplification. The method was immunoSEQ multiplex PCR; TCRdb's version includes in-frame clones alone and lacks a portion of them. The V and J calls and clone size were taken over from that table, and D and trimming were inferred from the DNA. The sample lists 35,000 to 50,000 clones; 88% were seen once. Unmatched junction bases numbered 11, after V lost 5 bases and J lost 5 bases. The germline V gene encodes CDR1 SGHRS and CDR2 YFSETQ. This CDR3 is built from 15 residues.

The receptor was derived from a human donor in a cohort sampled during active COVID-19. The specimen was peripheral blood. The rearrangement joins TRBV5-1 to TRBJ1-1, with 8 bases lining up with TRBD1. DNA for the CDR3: TGCGCCAGCAGTTCTTCAGGGGGCCTGGGGACTGAAGCTTTCTTT. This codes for CASSSSGGLGTEAFF.